Each of the 28 T cell receptor beta chains below was sequenced from the same sample in a study of T cells in Graves' hyperthyroidism and ophthalmopathy (dated 2019 in TCRdb). Library preparation used multiplex PCR. Sequenced using an Illumina HiSeq 2000. The TCR beta CDR3 regions were amplified from the RNA transcripts. The TCR CDR3 was subjected to a first round of RT-PCR using the HTBI primer set and the Qiagen OneStep RT-PCR kit. TCRdb trimmed public reads at Q25 via fastp, called clones via MiXCR and kept in-frame beta chains. CDR3 protein sequences are deduplicated, and each keeps its most common genes and DNA. This sample gives around 400,000 distinct CDR3 sequences in total; 12% to 15% of them show up just once. The top ten hold roughly a fifth of the sample. The specimen was blood. The source is a woman aged 60 to 75 with Graves' ophthalmopathy.

A few counts support this clonotype. Here the CDR3 DNA reads TGTGCCAGCAGTTGGGGGGGGGACAATCAGCCCCAGCATTTT. Protein product: CASSWGGDNQPQHF. V and J are TRBV27 and TRBJ1-5; D is possibly TRBD1 (5 bases). The CDR3 contains 14 residues. V dropped 4 bases and J dropped 3 bases, with 10 bases sitting between them. Germline-derived CDR1 and CDR2 are MNHEY and SMNVEV (reference sequence).

Many counts were recorded for this clonotype. V usage is TRBV20-1 and J usage is TRBJ2-7; 9 bases line up with TRBD2. Germline CDR1 DFQATT, CDR2 SNEGSKA (reference sequence). V was pared by 6 bases and J by 1 base, with 4 bases of the junction left unmatched. There are 13 residues in the CDR3. The CDR3 DNA reads as TGCAGTGCCCAGGGACTAGCATCCTACGAGCAGTACTTC. Its protein is CSAQGLASYEQYF.

This clonotype was seen many times. The rearrangement links TRBV7-9 to TRBJ2-3; D is unresolved. Germline loops: CDR1 SEHNR, CDR2 FQNEAQ (reference sequence). V gave up 1 base and J gave up 9 bases, with 5 bases separating them. The length of the CDR3 is 11 residues. CDR3 nucleotide sequence: TGTGCCAGCAGCTTAGGTGGGACGCAGTATTTT. Translating it yields CASSLGGTQYF.

The chain employs TRBV6-1 and TRBJ2-5; 10 bases agree with TRBD1. Germline V gene lookup returns CDR1 MNHNS and CDR2 SASEGT. V dropped 7 bases and J dropped 5; count of bases not matched to a gene: 7. The CDR3 length is 14 residues. The CDR3 region has the DNA TGTGCCAGCACCCGGGGGACAGGGGAGGAGACCCAGTACTTC. It translates to CASTRGTGEETQYF.

The chain links TRBV2 to TRBJ1-2; perhaps TRBD1 as D (6 bases). Germline V CDR1 and CDR2: SNHLY, FYNNEI. The CDR3 consists of 14 residues. The ends were cut back, 2 bases at V and 7 bases at J, with 14 bases in the middle. The CDR3 region has the DNA TGTGCCAGCAGTGAAATCGGGGGGGGGGCTGGCTACACCTTC. Translating gives CASSEIGGGAGYTF.

The table lists this clonotype with many counts. The J gene is TRBJ2-2, the V gene TRBV6-2 or TRBV6-3; either TRBD1 or TRBD2 may fit D (6 bases each). Trimming took off 2 bases at V and 1 base at J, with 20 bases between the two ends. This CDR3 region has 19 residues. Germline CDR1 is MNHEY and CDR2 is SVGEGT. The CDR3 DNA follows: TGTGCCAGCAGTTACGTGGGGGCCTTCGGAGCGGGGAACACCGGGGAGCTGTTTTTT. It encodes CASSYVGAFGAGNTGELFF.

This clonotype was counted many times. The chain uses TRBV3-1 and TRBJ2-7, with 8 positions matching TRBD1. CDR3 length equals 16 residues. J lost 5 bases, V lost 1 base, and 10 bases had no gene match. Germline V gene data show CDR1 as LGHDT and CDR2 as YNNKEL (reference sequence). The CDR3, as DNA: TGTGCCAGCAGCCAAGTATTCCAGGGGGCATACCACGAGCAGTACTTC. Its protein product is CASSQVFQGAYHEQYF.

This clonotype came up many times. This chain links TRBV20-1 with TRBJ2-1; TRBD2 matches at 11 bases. The V and J ends lost 5 bases and 0 bases, in that order; junction bases with no gene match: 6. The V gene's germline CDR1 is DFQATT and CDR2 SNEGSKA (reference sequence). This CDR3 has 16 residues. The CDR3 coding sequence is TGCAGTGCTTTAACCGGGACTAGCGGCTCCTACAATGAGCAGTTCTTC. Translating gives CSALTGTSGSYNEQFF.

This clonotype was seen repeatedly, ten times or more. The chain uses TRBV30 and TRBJ2-7, with D possibly being TRBD1 or TRBD2 (5 bases each). The CDR3 is 15 residues long. V was shortened by 0 bases and J by 0 bases, with 12 bases between the two germline ends. Germline assignment: CDR1 GTSNPN and CDR2 SVGIG (reference sequence). Here the CDR3 reads CAWSVKGTASYEQYF. The CDR3 DNA reads as TGTGCCTGGAGTGTAAAAGGGACGGCCTCCTACGAGCAGTACTTC.

This clonotype was counted at least ten times. The chain couples TRBV12-3 or TRBV12-4 to TRBJ2-1; TRBD2 aligns across 9 bases. The trim removed 5 bases at V and 8 bases at J, leaving 16 bases unmatched. The CDR3 spans 17 residues. The CDR3 nucleotides read TGTGCCAGCAGTCCACGGGTAGCGGGAGTAAATCCGTATGAGCAGTTCTTC. Translating it yields CASSPRVAGVNPYEQFF.

This clonotype was picked up many times. DNA for the CDR3: TGCGCCAGCACCCAGGGGACTAGCGGGAGCCCCTACAATGAGCAGTTCTTC. Its translation: CASTQGTSGSPYNEQFF. The J gene is TRBJ2-1, the V gene TRBV5-1; 14 bases are shared with TRBD2. CDR1 and CDR2 from the germline V gene are SGHRS and YFSETQ. The CDR3 spans 17 residues. J gave up 2 bases and V 6 bases, and 7 bases lay outside the gene matches.

This clonotype has more than one count but fewer than ten. The chain recombines TRBV19 with TRBJ2-7; tentatively, D is TRBD1 or TRBD2 (6 bases each). Germline loops: CDR1 LNHDA, CDR2 SQIVND (reference sequence). The CDR3 has 15 residues. V shed 3 bases and J shed 3 bases, with 15 bases lying between them. For the CDR3, the DNA is TGTGCCAGTAGTATTGCGGGGAGAGGGGGCTACGAGCAGTACTTC. Translated, it gives CASSIAGRGGYEQYF.

This clonotype was counted many times. The V and J genes are TRBV11-2 and TRBJ2-2; perhaps D is TRBD1 or TRBD2 (6 bases each). V was shortened by 5 bases and J by 1 base, with 14 bases between the two germline ends. The CDR3 covers 16 residues. The germline V gene has CDR1 SGHAT and CDR2 FQNNGV. CDR3 region: CASSQRGGLNTGELFF. CDR3 sequence (DNA): TGTGCCAGCAGCCAAAGAGGGGGACTGAACACCGGGGAGCTGTTTTTT.

This clonotype was found many times. This rearrangement joins TRBV12-3 or TRBV12-4 to TRBJ2-2; 8 bases agree with TRBD2. Trimming removed 1 base from V and 6 bases from J; junction bases left unmatched: 13. This CDR3 has 18 amino acids. CDR3 sequence: CASSLVVGSGRNSGELFF. In DNA, the CDR3 is TGTGCCAGCAGTTTAGTGGTGGGGAGCGGGAGAAATTCCGGGGAGCTGTTTTTT.

This clonotype occurred many times. The J gene is TRBJ2-7, the V gene TRBV5-1, with 8 bases that match TRBD1. CDR3 length equals 14 residues. Germline trimming cut 0 bases from V and 5 bases from J; bases unmatched to any gene: 4. Germline V gene data show CDR1 as SGHRS and CDR2 as YFSETQ. This chain's CDR3 is CASSLVPGGHEQYF. The CDR3 nucleotides read TGCGCCAGCAGCTTGGTTCCAGGGGGCCACGAGCAGTACTTC.

This clonotype has a count of ten or more. This chain connects TRBV11-2 to TRBJ2-2; 8 bases fit TRBD1. The CDR3 totals 15 residues. Germline CDR1 reads SGHAT; CDR2 reads FQNNGV. Germline trimming cut 5 bases from V and 4 bases from J; bases unmatched to any gene: 6. In DNA form, the CDR3 reads TGTGCCAGCAGCCACCGGGACAGGTTCACCGGGGAGCTGTTTTTT. Its translation: CASSHRDRFTGELFF. Full variable domain (missing parts from reference TRBV11-2 and TRBJ2-2): EAGVAQSPRYKIIEKRQSVAFWCNPISGHATLYWYQQILGQGPKLLIQFQNNGVVDDSQLPKDRFSAERLKGVDSTLKIQPAKLEDSAVYLCASSHRDRFTGELFFGEGSRLTVL.

The V gene is TRBV5-1, the J gene TRBJ2-2; D not certain. V was trimmed by 0 bases and J by 6 bases, leaving 6 bases between them. Germline CDR1 SGHRS, CDR2 YFSETQ. This CDR3 comprises 13 residues. CDR3 protein: CASSLGRAGELFF. CDR3 bases: TGCGCCAGCAGCTTGGGTCGGGCCGGGGAGCTGTTTTTT.

The V gene is TRBV6-5, the J gene TRBJ2-1; the match to TRBD2 covers 9 bases. The CDR3 has 18 residues. J gave up 3 bases and V 0 bases, and 9 bases lay outside the gene matches. CDR1 and CDR2 from the germline V gene are MNHEY and SVGAGI. CDR3 nucleotide sequence: TGTGCCAGCAGTTACTCGTCCACTAGCGGGTCCGTCTACAATGAGCAGTTCTTC. Amino acids: CASSYSSTSGSVYNEQFF.

This clonotype was recorded many times. This chain connects TRBV6-5 to TRBJ2-7; D remains ambiguous. Germline loops: CDR1 MNHEY, CDR2 SVGAGI. Between the trimmed V and J ends, which lost 0 bases and 6 bases, there was a span of 6 bases. CDR3 length: 12 amino acids. The CDR3 protein is CASSYSMTEQYF. In DNA form, the CDR3 reads TGTGCCAGCAGTTACTCGATGACCGAGCAGTACTTC.

The chain employs TRBV5-1 and TRBJ1-2; possible D gene TRBD1, 6 bases. The CDR3 loop spans 15 amino acids. From germline, CDR1 is SGHRS and CDR2 YFSETQ. V lost 3 bases and J lost 3, with 15 bases in between. CDR3 region: CASSSGHSGDYGYTF. The CDR3 DNA is TGCGCCAGCAGCTCGGGACACTCTGGGGACTATGGCTACACCTTC.

There are many counts of this clonotype. This chain links TRBV7-3 with TRBJ2-3; no firm D call. CDR3 size: 13 residues. The V end was cut by 7 bases, the J end by 2 bases, with 10 bases between. Per germline, CDR1 SGHTA and CDR2 FQGTGA. The DNA for the CDR3 is TGTGCCAGCAAGAGCGCTCACACAGATACGCAGTATTTT. Translation: CASKSAHTDTQYF.

The rearrangement uses TRBV5-8 and TRBJ2-3, with 8 bases identical to TRBD1. Germline CDR1 SGHTS, CDR2 YDEGEE. After removal of 6 bases from V and 4 bases from J, the junction contained 4 bases not matched to a gene. CDR3 length: 13 amino acids. In DNA, the CDR3 is TGTGCCAGCACGGACAGGGCGGCAGATACGCAGTATTTT. Translated, it gives CASTDRAADTQYF.

The rearrangement uses TRBV2 and TRBJ2-4; D gene uncertain. Per the germline V gene, CDR1 is SNHLY and CDR2 is FYNNEI. This CDR3 is 13 amino acids long. Trimming took 0 bases from V and 9 from J, leaving 9 bases between them. CDR3 region: CASSEAPSGIQYF. The CDR3 DNA sequence: TGTGCCAGCAGTGAAGCTCCTAGTGGCATTCAGTACTTC. Combining the CDR3 with reference TRBV2 and TRBJ2-4 gives the whole variable domain EPEVTQTPSHQVTQMGQEVILRCVPISNHLYFYWYRQILGQKVEFLVSFYNNEISEKSEIFDDQFSVERPDGSNFTLKIRSTKLEDSAMYFCASSEAPSGIQYFGAGTRLSVL.

V gene TRBV20-1 combines with J gene TRBJ1-6; tentative D call: TRBD1 (5 bases). Germline CDR1 reads DFQATT; CDR2 reads SNEGSKA (reference sequence). V gave up 3 bases and J gave up 1 base, with 19 bases separating them. There are 18 residues in the CDR3. The CDR3 DNA reads TGCAGTGCTAGGGCCCCTCGACAGACCCGATCCTATAATTCACCCCTCCACTTT. Translated: CSARAPRQTRSYNSPLHF.

V and J are TRBV29-1 and TRBJ2-7; 10 nucleotides line up with TRBD2. CDR3 length equals 13 residues. The V gene's germline CDR1 is SQVTM and CDR2 ANQGSEA. V trimming: 6 bases; J trimming: 2 bases; junction bases outside the gene matches: 4. Here the CDR3 DNA reads TGCAGCGTCAGACTAGCGGGTCCCTACGAGCAGTACTTC. It yields the protein CSVRLAGPYEQYF.

This chain uses TRBV5-4 with TRBJ2-5, with 12 bases identical to TRBD2. In germline, CDR1 is SGHNT, CDR2 YYREEE (reference sequence). The CDR3 length is 15 residues. V lost 4 bases, J lost 3 bases, and 4 bases stayed unmatched. DNA for the CDR3: TGTGCCAGCAGCGGGACTAGCGGGCCTGAAGAGACCCAGTACTTC. The encoded protein is CASSGTSGPEETQYF.

Comment on this clonotype: Being one base from a much bigger clone, this may be a read error. This chain links TRBV2 with TRBJ2-5, with D perhaps TRBD1 or TRBD2 (5 bases each). CDR3 length: 14 amino acids. CDR1 and CDR2 from the germline V gene are SNHLY and FYNNEI. The CDR3 reads CASRVGRDQETQCF. CDR3 DNA sequence: TGTGCCAGCAGAGTTGGTAGGGACCAAGAGACCCAGTGCTTC.

This chain joins TRBV28 and TRBJ2-2, with D tentatively TRBD1 (6 bases). This CDR3 is 16 amino acids long. The V gene lost 7 bases and the J gene lost 6 bases, with 21 bases spanning the gap. Germline V gives CDR1 MDHEN, CDR2 SYDVKM. The CDR3 nucleotides are TGTGCCAGCACCCCAAACCAGGGGCTGTTGGCCGGGGAGCTGTTTTTT. This sequence encodes CASTPNQGLLAGELFF.